This is a list of T cell receptor beta chains from one sample in a study of blood T cell repertoires in COVID-19. Assay used: immunoSEQ multiplex PCR; TCRdb lists only in-frame clones, some missing. The profile shows about 50,000 clones, approximately 80% of them singletons. Input material: peripheral blood. Every receptor here comes from a man aged 70 or older with active COVID-19. Each CDR3 is given with its conserved first and last residue. D genes are given only for firm matches. Expanded clones are given a class, and other clones once, few, many or no size at all.

clone size	V gene	D gene	J gene	CDR3 protein	CDR3 DNA
NA	TRBV7-3	TRBD1	TRBJ2-2	CASSTRTGGTGELFF	TGTGCCAGCAGCACCCGGACAGGGGGGACCGGGGAGCTGTTTTTT
NA	TRBV19	NA	TRBJ2-1	CASHKGGGQVFYNEQFF	TGTGCCAGCCACAAGGGCGGGGGCCAAGTCTTCTACAATGAGCAGTTCTTC
NA	TRBV20-1	NA	TRBJ2-3	CSASSREPTDTQYF	TGCAGTGCTAGTTCCCGGGAGCCCACAGATACGCAGTATTTT
NA	TRBV6-2/TRBV6-3	TRBD2	TRBJ2-1	CASSPLAGGLRNNEQFF	TGTGCCAGCAGTCCCCTAGCGGGGGGGCTACGGAACAATGAGCAGTTCTTC
NA	TRBV19	TRBD1	TRBJ1-5	CASSLIPTGNSNQPQHF	TGTGCCAGTAGCCTGATTCCGACAGGGAATAGCAATCAGCCCCAGCATTTT
NA	TRBV10-2	TRBD2	TRBJ2-7	CASFPSGGLFSYEQYF	TGCGCCAGCTTCCCTAGCGGGGGGCTCTTCTCCTACGAGCAGTACTTC
NA	TRBV5-1	NA	TRBJ2-7	CASSLERGIAEQYF	TGCGCCAGCAGCTTGGAACGGGGGATCGCCGAGCAGTACTTC
NA	TRBV3-1/TRBV3-2	NA	TRBJ1-1	CASQEQPNTEAFF	TGTGCCAGCCAAGAACAGCCGAACACTGAAGCTTTCTTT
NA	TRBV19	NA	TRBJ1-5	CASSIEGWDQPQHF	TGTGCCAGTAGTATAGAGGGCTGGGATCAGCCCCAGCATTTT
NA	TRBV3-1/TRBV3-2	NA	TRBJ2-2	CASSQTGPNTGELFF	TGTGCCAGCAGCCAAACAGGCCCGAACACCGGGGAGCTGTTTTTT
NA	TRBV6-2/TRBV6-3	NA	TRBJ2-2	CASSSLGANTGELFF	TGTGCCAGCAGTTCCTTGGGGGCCAACACCGGGGAGCTGTTTTTT
NA	TRBV19	TRBD1	TRBJ1-2	CASGDRDSYGYTF	TGTGCCAGTGGAGACAGGGATTCCTATGGCTACACCTTC
NA	TRBV9	NA	TRBJ1-1	CASSVVEGGTEAFF	TGTGCCAGCAGCGTAGTAGAGGGAGGCACTGAAGCTTTCTTT
NA	TRBV19	NA	TRBJ1-5	CASSTGLYSNQPQHF	TGTGCCAGTAGTACAGGGCTTTATAGCAATCAGCCCCAGCATTTT
once	TRBV7-3	TRBD2	TRBJ2-5	CASSPTSGGAETQYF	TGTGCCAGCAGCCCTACTAGCGGGGGGGCCGAGACCCAGTACTTC
NA	TRBV7-9	TRBD2	TRBJ2-7	CASSPPTSVYEQYF	TGTGCCAGCAGCCCACCGACTAGCGTCTACGAGCAGTACTTC
NA	TRBV5-4	NA	TRBJ2-7	CASSLDRDDDEQYF	TGTGCCAGCAGCTTGGACAGGGATGACGACGAGCAGTACTTC
NA	TRBV11-3	NA	TRBJ2-2	CASSLVAGGANTGELFF	TGTGCCAGCAGCTTAGTCGCTGGGGGCGCGAACACCGGGGAGCTGTTTTTT
NA	TRBV30	TRBD1	TRBJ1-5	CAFTTGTGENQPQHF	TGTGCCTTTACAACCGGGACAGGTGAAAATCAGCCCCAGCATTTT
NA	TRBV2	NA	TRBJ1-6	CASRPSSSYNSPLHF	TGTGCCAGCCGTCCCTCCAGCTCCTATAATTCACCCCTCCACTTT
NA	TRBV9	TRBD2	TRBJ2-3	CASSPLAGGYTDTQYF	TGTGCCAGCAGCCCTCTAGCGGGGGGCTACACAGATACGCAGTATTTT
NA	TRBV4-1	NA	TRBJ2-3	CASSHSGQKTDTQYF	TGCGCCAGCAGCCATTCTGGACAGAAGACAGATACGCAGTATTTT
once	TRBV28	NA	TRBJ1-5	CASRRRNEEPQHF	TGTGCCAGCAGACGACGGAATGAGGAGCCCCAGCATTTT
once	TRBV4-1	TRBD2	TRBJ2-1	CASSLAGAANNEQFF	TGCGCCAGCAGCCTAGCGGGGGCCGCTAACAATGAGCAGTTCTTC
NA	TRBV7-2	NA	TRBJ2-5	CASSLVSGAQYF	TGTGCCAGCAGCTTAGTGTCAGGGGCCCAGTACTTC
NA	TRBV11-2	TRBD1	TRBJ1-2	CASSLGVGGTYGYTF	TGTGCCAGCAGCTTAGGAGTAGGGGGCACCTATGGCTACACCTTC
NA	TRBV11-2	TRBD1	TRBJ2-7	CASSLRVQGSSYEQYF	TGTGCCAGCAGCTTAAGGGTACAGGGGAGCTCCTACGAGCAGTACTTC
NA	TRBV7-3	NA	TRBJ2-7	CASSLIGRAGTLYEQYF	TGTGCCAGCAGCTTAATAGGGCGGGCGGGGACCCTCTACGAGCAGTACTTC
NA	TRBV5-4	NA	TRBJ1-1	CASGGGHETEAFF	TGTGCCAGCGGGGGGGGGCATGAAACTGAAGCTTTCTTT
many	TRBV18	TRBD2	TRBJ2-1	CASSPPSSGGGNEQFF	TGTGCCAGCTCACCGCCATCTAGCGGGGGGGGCAATGAGCAGTTCTTC
few	TRBV5-4	TRBD1	TRBJ2-7	CASSPRTGPFSYEQYF	TGTGCCAGCAGCCCTCGGACAGGACCCTTCTCCTACGAGCAGTACTTC
NA	TRBV7-3	TRBD1	TRBJ2-1	CASSSGTGGYEQFF	TGTGCCAGCAGCTCAGGGACAGGGGGCTATGAGCAGTTCTTC
NA	TRBV10-1	TRBD2	TRBJ2-3	CASSWTRWPDTQYF	TGCGCCAGCAGTTGGACTAGGTGGCCAGATACGCAGTATTTT
NA	TRBV2	NA	TRBJ1-2	CASSEDSGGYTNYGYTF	TGTGCCAGCAGTGAGGACAGCGGGGGGTATACTAACTATGGCTACACCTTC
NA	TRBV2	NA	TRBJ1-2	CASSVGGIGYTF	TGTGCCAGCAGTGTGGGAGGGATTGGCTACACCTTC
NA	TRBV5-4	TRBD2	TRBJ2-6	CASSLGASGGMSSGANVLTF	TGTGCCAGCAGCTTGGGGGCTAGCGGGGGGATGAGCTCTGGGGCCAACGTCCTGACTTTC
once	TRBV28	NA	TRBJ1-2	CASSLRVGVGYGYTF	TGTGCCAGCAGTCTCCGGGTAGGTGTTGGCTATGGCTACACCTTC